These 13 T cell receptor beta chains share one sample of origin, sequenced in a study of T cell repertoires in cytomegalovirus infection. These receptors lack a known antigen. TCRdb used MiXCR to reprocess the reads, holding one entry per CDR3 protein. The sample yields roughly 500,000 distinct CDR3 sequences, 33% seen once. Material: cultured PBMCs, obtained from culture after CMV antigen stimulation. Receptors were obtained from a human donor in good health (CMV status not recorded). Some clones in this sample may be carry-over from other donors' samples.

This chain uses TRBV28 with TRBJ2-7; 13 bases map to TRBD2. The CDR3 has 21 residues. V was pared by 3 bases and J by 0 bases, with 17 bases of the junction left unmatched. Germline CDR1 reads MDHEN; CDR2 reads SYDVKM. Written as DNA, the CDR3 is TGTGCCAGCAGTTTCCTCTGGACGACTGGACTAGCGGGGGAAAGCTCCTACGAGCAGTACTTC. This encodes CASSFLWTTGLAGESSYEQYF.

This chain joins TRBV6-6 and TRBJ2-3, with TRBD2 identical over 9 bases. V trimming: 6 bases; J trimming: 0 bases; junction bases outside the gene matches: 10. This CDR3 comprises 17 residues. Germline V gene data show CDR1 as MNHNY and CDR2 as SVGAGI (reference sequence). DNA for the CDR3: TGTGCCAGCAGCCCCAGACTAGCGGCACTTAGCACAGATACGCAGTATTTT. Residues: CASSPRLAALSTDTQYF.

This sequence joins TRBV7-2 and TRBJ1-2; no definite D call. V lost 1 base to trimming and J lost 6 bases, with 15 bases between them. Germline values: CDR1 SGHTA, CDR2 FQGNSA. The CDR3 is made up of 15 amino acids. The DNA for the CDR3 is TGTGCCAGCAGCTTAGTAGCAGATGTTTGGAATGGCTACACCTTC. Amino acid sequence: CASSLVADVWNGYTF. Full variable domain (remainder filled in from reference TRBV7-2 and TRBJ1-2): GAGVSQSPSNKVTEKGKDVELRCDPISGHTALYWYRQSLGQGLEFLIYFQGNSAPDKSGLPSDRFSAERTGGSVSTLTIQRTQQEDSAVYLCASSLVADVWNGYTFGSGTRLTVV.

The chain is built from TRBV25-1 and TRBJ2-3, with a tentative D call TRBD2 (6 bases). The V gene's germline CDR1 is MGHDK and CDR2 SYGVNS. The V and J ends lost 0 bases and 3 bases respectively, with 10 bases between them. The CDR3 contains 15 residues. Here the CDR3 reads CASSEYRLGTDTQYF. As DNA, the CDR3 is TGTGCCAGCAGTGAATATCGACTAGGGACAGATACGCAGTATTTT. The full variable domain, its missing parts supplied by reference TRBV25-1 and TRBJ2-3, is EADIYQTPRYLVIGTGKKITLECSQTMGHDKMYWYQQDPGMELHLIHYSYGVNSTEKGDLSSESTVSRIRTEHFPLTLESARPSHTSQYLCASSEYRLGTDTQYFGPGTRLTVL.

This chain connects TRBV7-6 to TRBJ1-1; D remains unclear. The CDR3 loop spans 13 amino acids. The V gene lost 3 bases and the J gene lost 1 base, with 6 bases spanning the gap. Germline V gene lookup returns CDR1 SGHVS and CDR2 FNYEAQ. CDR3 amino acids: CASSFQQNTEAFF. DNA of the CDR3: TGTGCCAGCAGCTTTCAACAGAACACTGAAGCTTTCTTT.

The V and J genes are TRBV12-3 or TRBV12-4 and TRBJ2-7, with D perhaps TRBD2 (6 bases). This CDR3 has 17 residues. Trimming removed 2 bases at V and 3 bases at J, with 20 bases between. CDR3 region: CASSLIVGGLRNYEQYF. CDR3 DNA sequence: TGTGCCAGCAGTTTAATAGTGGGGGGTTTACGGAACTACGAGCAGTACTTC.

The chain uses TRBV7-6 and TRBJ2-1; 7 bases map to TRBD2. The CDR3 is 16 amino acids. In germline, CDR1 is SGHVS, CDR2 FNYEAQ. With V trimmed by 0 bases and J by 6 bases, 8 bases remained unmatched. CDR3 nucleotides: TGTGCCAGCAGCTTAGCTCGGGGAGGGCCGGGCAATGAGCAGTTCTTC. Its protein product is CASSLARGGPGNEQFF.

This clonotype occurred many times. The rearrangement uses TRBV7-2 and TRBJ1-2, with TRBD1 as a possible D gene (5 bases). Germline V gene sequence: CDR1 SGHTA, CDR2 FQGNSA. Trimming pared 5 bases from V and 7 bases from J, leaving 11 bases between. This CDR3 region has 12 residues. CDR3: CASSIQGGGYTF. DNA of the CDR3: TGTGCCAGCAGCATCCAGGGAGGTGGCTACACCTTC.

CDR3 DNA sequence: TGTGCCAGCAGCTTAGATGGGGGGCAAGAGACCCAGTACTTC. Its protein is CASSLDGGQETQYF. J is TRBJ2-5 and V is TRBV7-7; the D gene is possibly TRBD2 (6 bases). CDR1 is SSHAT and CDR2 is FNYEAQ in the germline V gene (reference sequence). V was cut by 1 base and J by 2 bases, with 8 bases left in between. The CDR3 extends over 14 amino acids.

The chain employs TRBV12-3 or TRBV12-4 and TRBJ2-5; 11 bases fit TRBD1. V shed 8 bases, J shed 4 bases, and the junction held 9 bases outside the gene matches. The CDR3 contains 15 residues. The DNA of the CDR3 is TGTGCCAGCGCCCTTGGACAGGGGGCATCAGAGACCCAGTACTTC. This translates into CASALGQGASETQYF.

This clonotype was seen more than once but under ten times. CDR3 region: CASSTTRDTQYF. The CDR3 DNA sequence: TGTGCCAGCAGCACAACAAGAGATACGCAGTATTTT. The chain joins TRBV12-3 or TRBV12-4 to TRBJ2-3; D unclear. The CDR3 runs to 12 residues. The V gene lost 6 bases and the J gene lost 5 bases, with 9 bases spanning the gap.

The rearrangement uses TRBV7-9 and TRBJ2-1; D may correspond to TRBD1 or TRBD2 (5 bases each). Trimming removed 1 base at V and 10 bases at J, with 17 bases between. This CDR3 has 15 residues. Germline V gene sequence: CDR1 SEHNR, CDR2 FQNEAQ (reference sequence). CDR3 loop: CASSLGVGRDQEQFF. In nucleotides, the CDR3 is TGTGCCAGCAGCTTAGGCGTTGGCAGGGACCAAGAGCAGTTCTTC.

V gene TRBV30 combines with J gene TRBJ2-1; TRBD2 aligns across 7 bases. The V segment lost 2 bases and the J segment 6 bases; nucleotides outside the gene matches: 7. The V gene's germline CDR1 is GTSNPN and CDR2 SVGIG (reference sequence). CDR3 length: 14 residues. This CDR3 is CAWSRPGTINEQFF. The CDR3 DNA sequence: TGTGCCTGGAGTAGGCCCGGGACTATCAATGAGCAGTTCTTC.